This TCR beta chain was identified in a study of neurological immune-mediated disorders. Germline CDR1 is LGHDT and CDR2 is YNNKEL (reference sequence). V trimming: 1 base; J trimming: 8 bases; junction bases outside the gene matches: 11. This CDR3 has 19 amino acids. Time point here: longitudinal time-point 3. TCRdb fed the 5' RACE reads into MiXCR, producing one record per CDR3 protein. The sample holds some 89,000 distinct CDR3 sequences; 3.5% to 4.5% are singletons and the top ten take 5.7%. The sample holds many counts of this clonotype. Sequencing input: PBMCs. The chain links TRBV3-1 to TRBJ2-1; 16 bases fit TRBD2. This receptor was obtained from a woman aged 60-70 years with multiple sclerosis. The CDR3 DNA is TGTGCCAGCAGCCAAGGCCCCGGGACTAGCGGGGGGGCCAAACATGAGCAGTTCTTC. Translating it yields CASSQGPGTSGGAKHEQFF.